One and the same sample provided the 17 T cell receptor beta chains below, sequenced in a study of blood T cell repertoires in COVID-19. Clones were read by immunoSEQ multiplex PCR, and TCRdb kept only the in-frame ones, dropping some. The sample lists about 120,000 clones; approximately 87% were seen once. Input material: peripheral blood. Receptors were obtained from a woman aged 45-60 years with acute or convalescent COVID-19.

The chain recombines TRBV5-4 with TRBJ2-7, with D tentatively TRBD2 (5 bases). Germline CDR1 SGHNT, CDR2 YYREEE (reference sequence). CDR3 length: 14 amino acids. The ends were cut back, 0 bases at V and 4 bases at J, with 11 bases in the middle. The CDR3 loop is CASSLAGSLYEQYF. CDR3 sequence (DNA): TGTGCCAGCAGCTTGGCGGGGAGTTTATACGAGCAGTACTTC.

The rearrangement uses TRBV4-3 and TRBJ1-2; 7 nucleotides match TRBD1. Germline CDR1 LGHNA, CDR2 YSLEER. After removal of 1 base from V and 5 bases from J, the junction contained 7 bases not matched to a gene. The CDR3 runs 15 residues. Written as DNA, the CDR3 is TGCGCCAGCAGCCAAGTGCCAGGGGGGACTTATGGCTACACCTTC. As protein: CASSQVPGGTYGYTF.

This chain joins TRBV3-1 (or the pseudogene TRBV3-2) and TRBJ1-3; D remains unclear. CDR1 LGHDT and CDR2 YNNKEL come from the germline V gene (reference sequence). Trimming stripped 0 bases from V and 4 bases from J, with 10 bases between. The CDR3 consists of 15 residues. The CDR3 coding sequence is TGTGCCAGCAGCCAAGATTCGGGGTCGGGAAACACCATATATTTT. Amino acid sequence: CASSQDSGSGNTIYF.

The gene calls are TRBV29-1 and TRBJ2-3; 10 nucleotides line up with TRBD2. Germline V gene lookup returns CDR1 SQVTM and CDR2 ANQGSEA. V was clipped by 6 bases and J by 1 base; unmatched bases: 7. The CDR3 runs to 15 residues. This CDR3 reads CSVQGLAGGTDTQYF. The CDR3 region has the DNA TGCAGCGTCCAAGGCCTAGCGGGAGGCACAGATACGCAGTATTTT.

This sequence joins TRBV18 and TRBJ2-3; D is possibly TRBD1 (6 bases). CDR1 KGHSH and CDR2 LQKENI come from the germline V gene. This CDR3 has 15 residues. The V end was cut by 2 bases, the J end by 2 bases, with 11 bases between. This CDR3 is CASSPFRGITDTQYF. The DNA for the CDR3 is TGTGCCAGCTCACCATTCAGGGGCATCACAGATACGCAGTATTTT. Full variable domain (remainder filled in from reference TRBV18 and TRBJ2-3): NAGVMQNPRHLVRRRGQEARLRCSPMKGHSHVYWYRQLPEEGLKFMVYLQKENIIDESGMPKERFSAEFPKEGPSILRIQQVVRGDSAAYFCASSPFRGITDTQYFGPGTRLTVL.

The chain has TRBV30 and TRBJ2-2; a weak D match, TRBD2 (6 bases). V lost 3 bases and J 3 bases, leaving 11 bases between the germline ends. The CDR3 extends over 14 amino acids. Germline CDR1 is GTSNPN and CDR2 is SVGIG (reference sequence). The CDR3 is CAWREGFDTGELFF. CDR3 sequence (DNA): TGTGCCTGGAGGGAGGGGTTCGACACCGGGGAGCTGTTTTTT.

CDR3 nucleotide sequence: TGTGCCAGCAGCTTAAACAGCCGCACAGATACGCAGTATTTT. Its translation is CASSLNSRTDTQYF. The chain carries TRBV11-2 and TRBJ2-3; D gene unclear. This CDR3 is 14 amino acids long. Germline lookup yields CDR1 SGHAT and CDR2 FQNNGV. V lost 2 bases and J lost 1, with 7 bases in between.

The rearrangement links TRBV6-2 or TRBV6-3 to TRBJ2-7; 8 positions match TRBD1. Germline V gene lookup returns CDR1 MNHEY and CDR2 SVGEGT. The CDR3 is 18 residues long. V shed 2 bases, J shed 1 base, and the junction held 13 bases outside the gene matches. The CDR3 DNA sequence: TGTGCCAGCAGTTACGATGGACAGGGTCATAGGTTATCCTACGAGCAGTACTTC. It translates to CASSYDGQGHRLSYEQYF.

V is TRBV24-1 and J is TRBJ1-2; D call uncertain. The CDR3 totals 14 residues. Trimming removed 4 bases at V and 5 bases at J, with 13 bases between. Germline CDR1 is KGHDR and CDR2 is SFDVKD. The CDR3 sequence: CATSDDRVWYGYTF. The CDR3 nucleotides are TGTGCCACCAGTGACGACCGGGTATGGTATGGCTACACCTTC.

The rearrangement joins TRBV29-1 to TRBJ1-1, with 10 positions matching TRBD1. V shed 4 bases and J 5 bases; nucleotides not matched to a gene: 4. The CDR3 sequence is 13 residues long. From germline, CDR1 is SQVTM and CDR2 ANQGSEA. The CDR3 spells CSVGDRGGTEAFF. CDR3 in DNA: TGCAGCGTTGGGGACAGGGGAGGGACTGAAGCTTTCTTT.

This clone was recorded at least ten times. V gene TRBV7-9 combines with J gene TRBJ2-3; 9 bases are shared with TRBD2. The germline CDR1 and CDR2 sequences are SEHNR and FQNEAQ (reference sequence). J was trimmed by 6 bases and V by 6 bases; bases with no gene match: 10. The CDR3 runs 15 residues. The CDR3, as DNA: TGTGCCAGCAGGCAGGGACTAGCCCTAGACGATACGCAGTATTTT. This translates into CASRQGLALDDTQYF. Supplemented by reference TRBV7-9 and TRBJ2-3, the full variable domain reads DTGVSQNPRHKITKRGQNVTFRCDPISEHNRLYWYRQTLGQGPEFLTYFQNEAQLEKSRLLSDRFSAERPKGSFSTLEIQRTEQGDSAMYLCASRQGLALDDTQYFGPGTRLTVL.

This chain links TRBV7-9 with TRBJ2-7, with 9 bases lining up with TRBD2. The V gene's germline CDR1 is SEHNR and CDR2 FQNEAQ (reference sequence). This CDR3 has 18 amino acids. The J segment lost 0 bases and the V segment lost 1 base, leaving 10 bases of the junction unmatched. In nucleotides, the CDR3 is TGTGCCAGCAGCTTAGTAATGACTAGCGGAATGAGCTCCTACGAGCAGTACTTC. It yields the protein CASSLVMTSGMSSYEQYF. The variable domain in full, with the rest retrieved from reference TRBV7-9 and TRBJ2-7, is DTGVSQNPRHKITKRGQNVTFRCDPISEHNRLYWYRQTLGQGPEFLTYFQNEAQLEKSRLLSDRFSAERPKGSFSTLEIQRTEQGDSAMYLCASSLVMTSGMSSYEQYFGPGTRLTVT.

CDR3 protein: CASSPSGQTYGYTF. The CDR3 DNA follows: TGTGCCAGCAGCCCGTCCGGACAGACCTATGGCTACACCTTC. This chain connects TRBV27 to TRBJ1-2, with D perhaps matching TRBD1 (6 bases). Germline CDR1 MNHEY, CDR2 SMNVEV (reference sequence). The CDR3 runs to 14 residues. The V end was cut by 6 bases, the J end by 4 bases, with 15 bases between.

The chain has TRBV7-2 and TRBJ1-6; D is possibly TRBD1 (5 bases). The V gene lost 5 bases and the J gene lost 13 bases, with 12 bases spanning the gap. Germline CDR1 reads SGHTA; CDR2 reads FQGNSA. The CDR3 sequence is 12 residues long. CDR3 sequence: CASSVPGIPLHF. The DNA of the CDR3 is TGTGCCAGCAGCGTACCAGGGATTCCCCTCCACTTT.

This clone was counted between two and nine times. The chain employs TRBV4-2 and TRBJ2-5; the match to TRBD2 covers 10 bases. The CDR3 consists of 17 residues. The V gene's germline CDR1 is LGHNA and CDR2 YNFKEQ. V gave up 0 bases and J gave up 0 bases; unmatched junction bases: 4. Written as DNA, the CDR3 is TGTGCCAGCAGCCAAGATCTTAGCGGGGGGTACCAAGAGACCCAGTACTTC. This encodes CASSQDLSGGYQETQYF.

The J gene is TRBJ1-5, the V gene TRBV27; D possibly corresponds to TRBD1 (6 bases). Germline CDR1 and CDR2: MNHEY and SMNVEV (reference sequence). V gave up 2 bases and J gave up 2 bases, with 7 bases separating them. The CDR3 has 14 residues. CDR3 sequence reads: CASSLRTGNQPQHF. DNA for the CDR3: TGTGCCAGCAGTTTACGGACAGGCAATCAGCCCCAGCATTTT.

This rearrangement joins TRBV12-3 or TRBV12-4 to TRBJ1-2; 9 bases align to TRBD1. J lost 8 bases, V lost 3 bases, and 4 bases had no gene match. This CDR3 comprises 13 residues. CDR3: CASSFTGGVGYTF. In DNA form, the CDR3 reads TGTGCCAGCAGTTTCACAGGGGGCGTAGGCTACACCTTC.